This T cell receptor beta chain was recorded in a study of molecular identifiers for immune sequencing clone quantification. Study-level points and caveats: Clones above 20 RNA copies contained over 99% of effector molecules but under 1% of naive ones.

Previously described methods and listed TCR primers produced bulk TCR libraries. TCRdb recomputed calls from the PCR reads with MiXCR, one row per CDR3 protein. The sample yields about 640,000 distinct CDR3 sequences, less than 20% seen once. Naive CD8 T cells underwent sorting with the CD8+CD4-CCR7+CD45RA+ definition. This clonotype was picked up many times. Its antigen remains unknown. Trimming cost V 4 bases and J 5 bases, with 11 bases left between them. Germline-derived CDR1 and CDR2 are SGHVS and FNYEAQ. The CDR3 consists of 13 residues. The chain couples TRBV7-6 to TRBJ2-5, with D perhaps TRBD1 (6 bases). This TCR derives from a human donor in good health. Some libraries in this study had Jurkat cell RNA spiked in. Sequencing was carried out using naive CD8+ T cells from blood, with Jurkat cell RNA spiked in. Subset meaning: FACS-sorted CD8+CD4-CCR7+CD45RA+ naive T cells. The chain's CDR3 is CASSWGPKETQYF. CDR3 nucleotides: TGTGCCAGCAGCTGGGGGCCCAAGGAGACCCAGTACTTC.